One and the same sample provided the 27 T cell receptor beta chains below, sequenced in a study of T cell changes during pregnancy in multiple sclerosis. TCRdb keeps only in-frame clones here, not all; method: immunoSEQ multiplex PCR. The table has under 50,000 clones, about 92% seen once. The sequencing here drew on CD8+ T cells from peripheral blood mononuclear cells, taken before pregnancy. The receptors were sampled from a female donor with multiple sclerosis, enrolled in a pregnancy study.

The chain is built from TRBV10-3 and TRBJ2-7, with 7 bases matching TRBD2. CDR1 is ENHRY, CDR2 SYGVKD, per germline. The CDR3 runs to 13 residues. The V and J ends lost 8 bases and 2 bases, in that order; junction bases with no gene match: 6. CDR3 amino acids: CAIQELAAYEQYF. CDR3 nucleotide sequence: TGTGCCATCCAAGAGCTAGCGGCCTACGAGCAGTACTTC.

This rearrangement joins TRBV7-9 to TRBJ2-2, with 8 positions matching TRBD2. The germline gives CDR1 SEHNR, CDR2 FQNEAQ (reference sequence). V gave up 5 bases and J gave up 4 bases; unmatched junction bases: 9. The length of the CDR3 is 16 residues. CDR3 in amino acids: CASSHQRERRTGELFF. The DNA for the CDR3 is TGTGCCAGCAGCCACCAGCGGGAGCGGCGCACCGGGGAGCTGTTTTTT.

The V call is TRBV28, the J call TRBJ2-7; possibly TRBD2 for D (5 bases). The CDR3 consists of 14 residues. Germline V gives CDR1 MDHEN, CDR2 SYDVKM. The V gene lost 2 bases and the J gene lost 6 bases, with 14 bases spanning the gap. The CDR3 DNA sequence: TGTGCCAGCAGTTTACGGGGATTGGCGGGCGAGCAGTACTTC. Translation: CASSLRGLAGEQYF.

The chain links TRBV21-1 to TRBJ2-1; the table's D call, TRBD2, has no DNA check behind it. TRBV21-1 is recorded as a pseudogene. This CDR3 is built from 17 residues. CDR3 residues: CASSKRWSGRVHNEQFF. In nucleotides, the CDR3 is TGTGCCAGCAGCAAAAGGTGGAGCGGGAGAGTCCACAATGAGCAGTTCTTC.

V is TRBV10-1 and J is TRBJ2-3; 7 positions match TRBD2. Germline trimming cut 8 bases from V and 3 bases from J; bases unmatched to any gene: 11. The CDR3 has 15 residues. Germline CDR1 reads WNHNN; CDR2 reads SYGVQD (reference sequence). This CDR3 reads CASPGGGRRTDTQYF. The CDR3 nucleotides read TGCGCCAGCCCCGGCGGGGGAAGGAGAACAGATACGCAGTATTTT.

The chain carries TRBV19 and TRBJ2-7; D is ambiguous. Per the germline V gene, CDR1 is LNHDA and CDR2 is SQIVND (reference sequence). Trimming pared 3 bases from V and 2 bases from J, leaving 14 bases between. The CDR3 is 15 amino acids. The CDR3 DNA reads as TGTGCCAGTAGTATCGACCCCGACAATCCCTACGAGCAGTACTTC. It codes for CASSIDPDNPYEQYF.

In DNA form, the CDR3 reads TGTGCCAGCAGTGCTGACAGGGGGAGGTCTGGAAACACCATATATTTT. The encoded protein is CASSADRGRSGNTIYF. The chain recombines TRBV6-1 with TRBJ1-3; 9 bases agree with TRBD1. Germline V gene lookup returns CDR1 MNHNS and CDR2 SASEGT. The CDR3 consists of 16 residues. V dropped 4 bases and J dropped 1; count of bases not matched to a gene: 5.

The chain employs TRBV7-6 and TRBJ1-2; 7 bases map to TRBD1. The germline gives CDR1 SGHVS, CDR2 FNYEAQ. Trimming took 4 bases from V and 6 from J; bases not matched to a gene: 8. This CDR3 spans 14 amino acids. CDR3 sequence reads: CASSSATGFDGYTF. CDR3 sequence (DNA): TGTGCCAGCAGCTCAGCGACAGGGTTCGATGGCTACACCTTC.

The chain combines TRBV6-5 with TRBJ1-6; tentatively, D is TRBD1 (5 bases). This CDR3 is built from 15 residues. Between the trimmed V and J ends, which lost 2 bases and 10 bases, there was a span of 15 bases. Looked up from germline, CDR1 is MNHEY and CDR2 is SVGAGI. CDR3 loop: CASSYVRGKESPLHF. CDR3 in DNA: TGTGCCAGCAGTTACGTCCGGGGGAAGGAGTCACCCCTCCACTTT.

The chain employs TRBV4-1 and TRBJ2-7; no firm D call. Germline loops: CDR1 MGHRA, CDR2 YSYEKL. V was pared by 5 bases and J by 0 bases, with 8 bases between. The CDR3 length is 13 residues. The CDR3 DNA is TGCGCCAGCAGCAAGACATACTCCTACGAGCAGTACTTC. Encoded protein: CASSKTYSYEQYF.

The rearrangement links TRBV9 to TRBJ1-2; 9 bases are shared with TRBD1. The CDR3 consists of 15 residues. The germline V gene has CDR1 SGDLS and CDR2 YYNGEE. Trimming at V came to 0 bases and at J to 10 bases, leaving 10 bases not matched to a gene. DNA of the CDR3: TGTGCCAGCAGCGTAGCACCGGGACAGGGTCGGGTCTACACCTTC. This translates into CASSVAPGQGRVYTF.

This sequence joins TRBV14 and TRBJ1-2; D is undetermined. Trimming stripped 0 bases from V and 4 bases from J, with 12 bases between. Germline CDR1 reads SGHDN; CDR2 reads FVKESK. This CDR3 contains 15 residues. In DNA, the CDR3 is TGTGCCAGCAGCCAAGACTCCCGCCCGGGCTATGGCTACACCTTC. Translated, it gives CASSQDSRPGYGYTF.

The sample holds one count of this clone. The chain is built from TRBV2 and TRBJ2-7; maybe TRBD2 (5 bases). The CDR3 extends over 11 amino acids. Germline V gives CDR1 SNHLY, CDR2 FYNNEI. V was trimmed by 7 bases and J by 5 bases, leaving 9 bases between them. The CDR3 here is CASKGRDEQYF. CDR3 nucleotide sequence: TGTGCCAGCAAAGGGAGAGACGAGCAGTACTTC.

The V call is TRBV19, the J call TRBJ2-3; 9 bases are shared with TRBD2. The trim removed 2 bases at V and 7 bases at J, leaving 7 bases unmatched. Germline lookup yields CDR1 LNHDA and CDR2 SQIVND (reference sequence). CDR3 length equals 15 residues. The CDR3, as DNA: TGTGCCAGTAGTATAACACTAGCGGGCGGATATACGCAGTATTTT. This codes for CASSITLAGGYTQYF.

The chain combines TRBV6-6 with TRBJ1-3; D gene uncertain. V gave up 1 base and J gave up 4 bases, with 11 bases separating them. The CDR3 is made up of 15 amino acids. Germline CDR1 is MNHNY and CDR2 is SVGAGI (reference sequence). As DNA, the CDR3 is TGTGCCAGCAGTTACTATCCGGGTCCCGGAAACACCATATATTTT. Its translation is CASSYYPGPGNTIYF.

V and J are TRBV4-1 and TRBJ1-1; D perhaps matches TRBD1 (5 bases). Germline V lookup: CDR1 MGHRA, CDR2 YSYEKL. This CDR3 has 17 residues. V lost 1 base and J 6 bases, leaving 21 bases between the germline ends. The CDR3 sequence: CASSQVVHPGRSAEAFF. The CDR3 coding sequence is TGCGCCAGCAGCCAAGTCGTGCACCCAGGGAGGAGTGCTGAAGCTTTCTTT.

The CDR3 DNA sequence: TGTGCCAGCAGCTTAAGGCCAGGCACCGGGGAGCTGTTTTTT. Protein product: CASSLRPGTGELFF. The chain joins TRBV7-8 to TRBJ2-2; D uncertain. V lost 2 bases and J 4 bases, leaving 8 bases between the germline ends. The CDR3 has 14 residues. CDR1 and CDR2 from the germline V gene are SGHVS and FQNEAQ.

The chain carries TRBV6-4 and TRBJ2-7; 10 positions match TRBD2. The length of the CDR3 is 15 residues. The J segment lost 3 bases and the V segment lost 3 bases, leaving 5 bases of the junction unmatched. Per germline, CDR1 MRHNA and CDR2 SNTAGT. CDR3 DNA: TGTGCCAGCAGTGAAGGACTAGCGGATTACTACGAGCAGTACTTC. Its translation is CASSEGLADYYEQYF.

The chain recombines TRBV7-6 with TRBJ2-7; D might be TRBD1 (5 bases). Germline loops: CDR1 SGHVS, CDR2 FNYEAQ. The CDR3 is 17 residues long. Trimming pared 1 base from V and 4 bases from J, leaving 20 bases between. CDR3 region: CASSLELVGHQDYEQYF. The CDR3 DNA is TGTGCCAGCAGCTTAGAATTAGTAGGACACCAGGATTACGAGCAGTACTTC.

This chain joins TRBV7-5 and TRBJ1-1; TRBD1 is the table's D call and was not checked against the DNA. TRBV7-5 is reported as a pseudogene. This CDR3 region has 12 residues. CDR3 nucleotide sequence: TGTGCCAGCAGCCTCGGACAGGGAGGCGCTTTCTTT. Protein sequence: CASSLGQGGAFF.

This chain joins TRBV10-3 and TRBJ2-3; 10 bases line up with TRBD2. The germline gives CDR1 ENHRY, CDR2 SYGVKD. This CDR3 spans 16 amino acids. J was trimmed by 6 bases and V by 3 bases; bases with no gene match: 9. CDR3 loop: CAISEKREGRGDTQYF. The CDR3 DNA sequence: TGTGCCATCAGTGAAAAGCGGGAGGGCCGGGGTGATACGCAGTATTTT.

This clone was recorded only once. The CDR3 DNA reads TGTGCCAGCCTAACGGCGGGGGCATTCCCCTATGGCTACACCTTC. Protein product: CASLTAGAFPYGYTF. The chain joins TRBV6-1 to TRBJ1-2, with TRBD1 as a possible D gene (6 bases). The CDR3 has 15 residues. Germline V gene sequence: CDR1 MNHNS, CDR2 SASEGT. The V end was cut by 8 bases, the J end by 4 bases, with 20 bases between.

This clone was detected many times. The CDR3 region is CASSLGWGHTGELFF. The CDR3 nucleotides read TGTGCCAGCAGCTTGGGTTGGGGCCACACCGGGGAGCTGTTTTTT. V gene TRBV5-4 combines with J gene TRBJ2-2; D is perhaps TRBD1 (5 bases). V shed 0 bases and J shed 3 bases, with 9 bases lying between them. The CDR3 is 15 residues long. Germline CDR1 is SGHNT and CDR2 is YYREEE (reference sequence).

The chain couples TRBV5-1 to TRBJ2-5, with D unresolved. V was shortened by 0 bases and J by 6 bases, with 21 bases between the two germline ends. There are 17 residues in the CDR3. Per germline, CDR1 SGHRS and CDR2 YFSETQ. Here the CDR3 DNA reads TGCGCCAGCAGCTTGGCAAATTGGCGGCCTATTCCAAAGACCCAGTACTTC. Encoded protein: CASSLANWRPIPKTQYF. The full variable domain, in which reference TRBV5-1 and TRBJ2-5 provide the parts outside the CDR3, is KAGVTQTPRYLIKTRGQQVTLSCSPISGHRSVSWYQQTPGQGLQFLFEYFSETQRNKGNFPGRFSGRQFSNSRSEMNVSTLELGDSALYLCASSLANWRPIPKTQYFGPGTRLLVL.

The CDR3 coding sequence is TGTGCCATCAGGGATTTCGGGGACTATGGCTACACCTTC. Its translation: CAIRDFGDYGYTF. The rearrangement joins TRBV10-3 to TRBJ1-2; unclear D gene. The germline gives CDR1 ENHRY, CDR2 SYGVKD. The CDR3 is made up of 13 amino acids. V was shortened by 6 bases and J by 3 bases, with 11 bases between the two germline ends.

The chain recombines TRBV27 with TRBJ1-2, with 9 bases matching TRBD1. CDR1 and CDR2 (germline): MNHEY, SMNVEV (reference sequence). J gave up 6 bases and V 4 bases, and 9 bases lay outside the gene matches. This CDR3 is built from 15 residues. CDR3 protein: CASSSRTGEGHGYTF. The DNA of the CDR3 is TGTGCCAGCAGTTCCCGGACAGGGGAAGGGCATGGCTACACCTTC.

The genes are TRBV28 and TRBJ2-1; 8 bases fit TRBD2. V dropped 2 bases and J dropped 1; count of bases not matched to a gene: 7. CDR3 size: 17 residues. The V gene's germline CDR1 is MDHEN and CDR2 SYDVKM. The CDR3 DNA reads as TGTGCCAGCAGTTTAGGTCCAGCGGGAGTATCCTACAATGAGCAGTTCTTC. Protein sequence: CASSLGPAGVSYNEQFF.